The 27 T cell receptor beta chains reported below all come from one sample, sequenced in a study of blood T cells in healthy people across ages. Using a J-beta primer mix together with a sample-barcoded 5' primer, a second PCR was run for about 6 to 11 cycles. TCRdb processed the 5' RACE reads anew with MiXCR; each CDR3 protein has one entry. This sample has over 550,000 distinct CDR3 sequences, with about 30% found just once. Sequenced material: blood. These receptor sequences come from a woman aged 80 or older in good health.

This clonotype was found a few times. A much larger clone differs by one base, so this may be a read error. V and J are TRBV30 and TRBJ2-1; 8 nucleotides agree with TRBD2. Germline CDR1 reads GTSNPN; CDR2 reads SVGIG (reference sequence). The ends lost 0 bases at V and 6 bases at J; junction bases unmatched: 4. This CDR3 has 14 amino acids. The CDR3, as DNA: TGTGCCTGGAGTGTGGGCGGGGGGCGCAATGAGCAGTTCTTC. Residues: CAWSVGGGRNEQFF.

This clonotype was recorded many times. The V and J genes are TRBV6-1 and TRBJ2-7; unclear D gene. This CDR3 comprises 13 residues. Germline V gene data show CDR1 as MNHNS and CDR2 as SASEGT. The germline V and J ends were trimmed by 2 bases and 3 bases, with 8 bases remaining between them. The CDR3 loop is CASSEQVNYEQYF. The CDR3 nucleotides read TGTGCCAGCAGTGAACAGGTAAACTACGAGCAGTACTTC.

This clonotype turned up a few times. The CDR3 bases are TGTGCCAGCAGCCAAGATTTAGGACTAGCGGGGACGGAAACCTCCAATGAGCAGTTCTTC. Protein sequence: CASSQDLGLAGTETSNEQFF. V usage is TRBV4-2 and J usage is TRBJ2-1; 12 bases are a match to TRBD2. From germline, CDR1 is LGHNA and CDR2 YNFKEQ. The J segment lost 6 bases and the V segment lost 0 bases, leaving 15 bases of the junction unmatched. This CDR3 contains 20 residues.

In this sample, this clonotype turned up a few times. Sequence at one end of the junction differs from germline and may be a read error. The V call is TRBV20-1, the J call TRBJ2-2; 9 positions match TRBD1. This CDR3 has 14 amino acids. Germline CDR1 is DFQATT and CDR2 is SNEGSKA (reference sequence). CDR3 DNA sequence: TGCAGTGCACCGGACAGGGGATTCCCCGGGGAGCAGTTTTTT. Translating it yields CSAPDRGFPGEQFF.

This clonotype was detected ten times or more. Compared with germline, one end of the junction differs, possibly owing to a read error. The CDR3 coding sequence is TGCGCCAGCAGCTTGGCACGGGACCAGCCCCAGCATTTT. Residues: CASSLARDQPQHF. The chain recombines TRBV7-9 with TRBJ1-5; D may be TRBD1 (5 bases). The CDR3 is 13 residues long. Per germline, CDR1 SEHNR and CDR2 FQNEAQ (reference sequence).

This clonotype has ten or more counts. The chain couples TRBV7-2 to TRBJ2-3, with D unclear. The germline V gene has CDR1 SGHTA and CDR2 FQGNSA. V was trimmed by 4 bases and J by 5 bases, leaving 4 bases between them. There are 11 residues in the CDR3. Here the CDR3 reads CASSWRDTQYF. CDR3 sequence (DNA): TGTGCCAGCAGCTGGAGAGATACGCAGTATTTT.

The CDR3 loop is CAWSDGTDRINEKLFF. CDR3 in DNA: TGTGCCTGGAGTGACGGGACGGACCGGATAAATGAAAAACTGTTTTTT. J is TRBJ1-4 and V is TRBV30; D might be TRBD1 (5 bases). The CDR3 runs to 16 residues. Looked up from germline, CDR1 is GTSNPN and CDR2 is SVGIG (reference sequence). The V end was cut by 1 base, the J end by 5 bases, with 17 bases between.

There are many counts of this clonotype. The rearrangement links TRBV6-1 to TRBJ2-7; TRBD2 matches 10 bases. Losses at the gene ends were 8 bases for V and 6 bases for J; bases not matched to a gene: 22. CDR1 is MNHNS, CDR2 SASEGT, per germline. The CDR3 consists of 18 residues. CDR3 coding DNA: TGTGCCAGCTCCTCGGGGCCTAGCGGGGGCCTCCTCCTTCGCGAGCAGTACTTC. Translation: CASSSGPSGGLLLREQYF.

Comment on this clonotype: One end of the junction is discordant with germline, which a read error may explain. The V gene is TRBV5-1, the J gene TRBJ2-3; possible D gene TRBD2, 6 bases. The CDR3 totals 14 residues. Per germline, CDR1 SGHRS and CDR2 YFSETQ. CDR3 region: CASTLGLHTDAQYF. Here the CDR3 DNA reads TGCGCCAGCACTCTGGGACTCCACACAGATGCGCAGTATTTT.

On this clonotype itself: A clone one base away is much larger, so this may be a read error. The chain has TRBV29-1 and TRBJ1-1, with 7 bases lining up with TRBD1. Germline V gene data show CDR1 as SQVTM and CDR2 as ANQGSEA. This CDR3 is 13 amino acids long. V lost 5 bases, J lost 3 bases, and 6 bases stayed unmatched. The CDR3, as DNA: TGCAGCGTTCACAGGGGACTGGACACTGAAGCTTTCTTT. It specifies CSVHRGLDTEAFF. Supplemented by reference TRBV29-1 and TRBJ1-1, the full variable domain reads SAVISQKPSRDICQRGTSLTIQCQVDSQVTMMFWYRQQPGQSLTLIATANQGSEATYESGFVIDKFPISRPNLTFSTLTVSNMSPEDSSIYLCSVHRGLDTEAFFGQGTRLTVV.

This clonotype came up a few times. The V and J genes are TRBV3-1 and TRBJ1-1, with D possibly matching TRBD1 (5 bases). The CDR3 loop spans 14 amino acids. Germline V gene data show CDR1 as LGHDT and CDR2 as YNNKEL (reference sequence). Trimming removed 4 bases at V and 4 bases at J, with 13 bases between. CDR3 protein: CASSRRPRGTEAFF. The CDR3 DNA follows: TGTGCCAGCAGCCGCCGTCCTAGGGGCACTGAAGCTTTCTTT.

The chain uses TRBV12-3 or TRBV12-4 and TRBJ2-3; no firm D call. Trimming left V 6 bases short and J 8 bases short, with 15 bases between. The CDR3 consists of 13 residues. In DNA form, the CDR3 reads TGTGCCAGCAGGCGAGTAACCCCTGGTACGCAGTATTTT. This sequence encodes CASRRVTPGTQYF.

Regarding this clonotype: With a much larger clone just one base away, this may be a read error. This chain connects TRBV20-1 to TRBJ2-1, with 7 bases aligning to TRBD2. Near its end, the DNA agrees better with TRBJ2-7, so the J call may be wrong. CDR3 size: 16 residues. Germline CDR1 and CDR2: DFQATT and SNEGSKA (reference sequence). The CDR3 region has the DNA TGCAGTGCTTCAAGCAGGGCGGGGGAATCCTACAATGAGCAGTACTTC. This sequence encodes CSASSRAGESYNEQYF.

This clonotype was seen at least ten times. The rearrangement joins TRBV5-1 to TRBJ1-2; 9 bases are a match to TRBD1. Trimming at V came to 4 bases and at J to 6 bases, leaving 13 bases not matched to a gene. The germline V gene encodes CDR1 SGHRS and CDR2 YFSETQ. This CDR3 is 16 amino acids long. DNA of the CDR3: TGCGCCAGCAGCCCTGATTGGGGACAGGGCGATGATGGCTACACCTTC. Its translation: CASSPDWGQGDDGYTF.

This clonotype was detected many times. V is TRBV20-1 and J is TRBJ2-1, with 8 bases lining up with TRBD2. Germline assignment: CDR1 DFQATT and CDR2 SNEGSKA (reference sequence). This CDR3 contains 14 residues. With 5 bases clipped from V and 6 bases from J, the junction kept 9 bases outside the gene matches. The CDR3 DNA is TGCAGTGCTCCCCAGGCGGGGGGCGGCAATGAGCAGTTCTTC. Translated, it gives CSAPQAGGGNEQFF.

As to this clonotype: Given a much more abundant clone one base away, this may be a read error. This chain links TRBV15 with TRBJ2-1; unclear D gene. The CDR3 is 14 residues long. In germline, CDR1 is LNHNV, CDR2 YYDKDF (reference sequence). CDR3 sequence: CAASRGQWVGEQFF. The CDR3, as DNA: TGTGCCGCCAGCAGAGGCCAGTGGGTAGGAGAGCAGTTCTTC. The whole variable domain, filled in from reference TRBV15 and TRBJ2-1, reads DAMVIQNPRYQVTQFGKPVTLSCSQTLNHNVMYWYQQKSSQAPKLLFHYYDKDFNNEADTPDNFQSRRPNTSFCFLDIRSPGLGDTAMYLCAASRGQWVGEQFFGPGTRLTVL.

The chain joins TRBV12-3 or TRBV12-4 to TRBJ1-2; D uncertain. The V and J ends lost 6 bases and 3 bases respectively, with 11 bases between them. The CDR3 length is 13 residues. The CDR3 DNA is TGTGCCAGCAGCCTTGACCCTTACTATGGCTACACCTTC. It codes for CASSLDPYYGYTF.

The V gene is TRBV2, the J gene TRBJ2-3; the D gene is possibly TRBD1 (5 bases). The CDR3 covers 14 residues. Germline V gene lookup returns CDR1 SNHLY and CDR2 FYNNEI. Trimming removed 6 bases at V and 0 bases at J, with 10 bases between. The CDR3 region is CASRPTVSTDTQYF. CDR3 DNA: TGTGCCAGCAGGCCGACAGTAAGCACAGATACGCAGTATTTT. Looking up the rest from reference TRBV2 and TRBJ2-3 gives the full variable domain: EPEVTQTPSHQVTQMGQEVILRCVPISNHLYFYWYRQILGQKVEFLVSFYNNEISEKSEIFDDQFSVERPDGSNFTLKIRSTKLEDSAMYFCASRPTVSTDTQYFGPGTRLTVL.

This clonotype came up a few times. The rearrangement joins TRBV12-3 or TRBV12-4 to TRBJ2-1; 7 nucleotides match TRBD1. V lost 3 bases to trimming and J lost 8 bases; unmatched junction nucleotides: 4. The length of the CDR3 is 13 residues. CDR3 DNA sequence: TGTGCCAGCAGTTTGGGACAGAGCGATGAGCAGTTCTTC. This translates into CASSLGQSDEQFF.

This clonotype was counted many times. This chain links TRBV29-1 with TRBJ1-2; D is unresolved. This CDR3 has 11 residues. Germline values: CDR1 SQVTM, CDR2 ANQGSEA. Trimming removed 4 bases at V and 2 bases at J, with 5 bases between. The CDR3 protein is CSVARNYGYTF. The CDR3 nucleotides are TGCAGCGTTGCCAGGAACTATGGCTACACCTTC.

Worth noting for this clonotype: Germline is not matched at one junction end, which may reflect a read error. The V gene is TRBV12-3 or TRBV12-4, the J gene TRBJ2-1; possibly TRBD2 for D (5 bases). The CDR3 is made up of 13 amino acids. The chain's CDR3 is CVSSSPRGNEQFF. The CDR3 region has the DNA TGTGTCAGCAGTTCCCCACGGGGAAATGAGCAGTTCTTC.

This clonotype was detected many times. The rearrangement links TRBV11-2 to TRBJ2-5, with 7 bases lining up with TRBD1. From germline, CDR1 is SGHAT and CDR2 FQNNGV. After removal of 0 bases from V and 1 base from J, the junction contained 2 bases not matched to a gene. This CDR3 comprises 15 residues. Here the CDR3 reads CASSLDGTAQETQYF. The CDR3 DNA reads as TGTGCCAGCAGCTTAGACGGGACAGCCCAAGAGACCCAGTACTTC.

Concerning this clonotype itself: A much larger clone sits a single nucleotide away, making a read error possible. The chain has TRBV6-2 or TRBV6-3 and TRBJ2-1; D gene uncertain. CDR3 length: 11 amino acids. Trimming pared 6 bases from V and 9 bases from J, leaving 9 bases between. CDR1 and CDR2 from the germline V gene are MNHEY and SVGEGT. The CDR3 nucleotides are TGTGCCAGCAGCCCCCGGATTGAGCAGTTCTTC. It encodes CASSPRIEQFF.

This clonotype has at least ten counts. The chain couples TRBV7-9 to TRBJ2-1; weak D call: TRBD2 (5 bases). V was pared by 2 bases and J by 5 bases, with 10 bases between. CDR1 SEHNR and CDR2 FQNEAQ come from the germline V gene (reference sequence). This CDR3 contains 14 residues. CDR3: CASSLRRADNEQFF. CDR3 nucleotides: TGTGCCAGCAGCTTAAGGCGGGCCGACAATGAGCAGTTCTTC.

This clonotype showed up many times. This chain connects TRBV5-6 to TRBJ2-7; D is ambiguous. This CDR3 spans 15 amino acids. V gave up 5 bases and J gave up 1 base, with 16 bases separating them. Germline V gene sequence: CDR1 SGHDT, CDR2 YYEEEE. The CDR3 sequence is CASSDGPPRSYEQYF. The CDR3 DNA follows: TGTGCCAGCAGTGACGGGCCGCCTAGGTCCTACGAGCAGTACTTC. The whole variable domain, remainder taken from reference TRBV5-6 and TRBJ2-7, is DAGVTQSPTHLIKTRGQQVTLRCSPKSGHDTVSWYQQALGQGPQFIFQYYEEEERQRGNFPDRFSGHQFPNYSSELNVNALLLGDSALYLCASSDGPPRSYEQYFGPGTRLTVT.

The V gene is TRBV7-2, the J gene TRBJ2-3, with D tentatively TRBD2 (6 bases). The CDR3 is 16 residues long. Germline V gene data show CDR1 as SGHTA and CDR2 as FQGNSA. Trimming cost V 5 bases and J 4 bases, with 19 bases left between them. The CDR3 nucleotides read TGTGCCAGCAGCGAAGGGACGGTCTCTAGCGCAGATACGCAGTATTTT. Its translation: CASSEGTVSSADTQYF. The variable domain in full, with the rest retrieved from reference TRBV7-2 and TRBJ2-3, is GAGVSQSPSNKVTEKGKDVELRCDPISGHTALYWYRQSLGQGLEFLIYFQGNSAPDKSGLPSDRFSAERTGGSVSTLTIQRTQQEDSAVYLCASSEGTVSSADTQYFGPGTRLTVL.

This sequence joins TRBV6-2 or TRBV6-3 and TRBJ2-7; 8 nucleotides match TRBD1. Germline V gene sequence: CDR1 MNHEY, CDR2 SVGEGT. The length of the CDR3 is 15 residues. V lost 4 bases and J lost 7; bases outside the gene matches: 12. The chain's CDR3 is CASSWTGTPYNEQYF. In DNA, the CDR3 is TGTGCCAGCAGTTGGACAGGGACCCCCTACAATGAGCAGTACTTC.